This record covers a single TCR beta chain. Its specificity is unknown. Looked up from germline, CDR1 is SGHNT and CDR2 is YYREEE (reference sequence). This CDR3 region has 19 residues. V lost 0 bases and J 3 bases, leaving 24 bases between the germline ends. The PCR contained 60 Vbeta and 13 Jbeta primers. Assay: immunoSEQ multiplex PCR; the TCRdb copy retains only in-frame clones and omits some. The data show 100,000 to 150,000 clones, 60% to 85% seen once. This entry comes from a study of cytomegalovirus exposure and HLA in healthy donors. Study outcomes and limitations: After further analysis at a later stage, under 20,000 TCR beta sequences were associated with HLA alleles at 0.05 false discovery rate. Researchers counted 150 to 200 TCR beta chains as cytomegalovirus-associated. In a later analysis, a missense DCLRE1C variant was linked to TCR beta V- and J-gene trimming.

At collection, donors were nominally healthy, but unrecorded immune exposures were probable. The receptor's source is a woman aged 40 to 49 in good health and CMV-seronegative. The chain carries TRBV5-4 and TRBJ1-2; no definite D call. Sample: PBMCs. The CDR3 DNA reads as TGTGCCAGCAGCTTGGCACCTATGGGAGTAAAGGTGGGCGACTATGGCTACACCTTC. It yields the protein CASSLAPMGVKVGDYGYTF.